This passage covers 7 T cell receptor beta chains from one sample sequenced in a study of T cells after yellow fever vaccination. TCRdb passed the 5' RACE reads through MiXCR, listing each CDR3 protein once. Altogether around 330,000 distinct CDR3 sequences are present, roughly 4% being singletons, with the ten largest covering around a quarter. Source: PBMCs, taken on the day of the yellow fever booster vaccination. The receptors shown here come from a man aged 18 to 30 who received the YFV17D yellow fever vaccine.

A few counts support this clonotype. This sequence joins TRBV7-2 and TRBJ1-1; D is unresolved. The length of the CDR3 is 15 residues. Between the trimmed V and J ends, which lost 0 bases and 2 bases, there was a span of 10 bases. Germline-derived CDR1 and CDR2 are SGHTA and FQGNSA. The CDR3 protein is CASSLARLVNTEAFF. CDR3 sequence (DNA): TGTGCCAGCAGCTTAGCGCGATTAGTCAACACTGAAGCTTTCTTT.

The chain combines TRBV5-4 with TRBJ1-5, with 9 bases that match TRBD1. V shed 2 bases, J shed 5 bases, and the junction held 5 bases outside the gene matches. The CDR3 contains 15 residues. CDR1 and CDR2 from the germline V gene are SGHNT and YYREEE (reference sequence). The CDR3 region is CASSFRDRVYQPQHF. CDR3 nucleotides: TGTGCCAGCAGCTTCCGGGACAGGGTCTATCAGCCCCAGCATTTT. The full variable domain, in which reference TRBV5-4 and TRBJ1-5 provide the parts outside the CDR3, is ETGVTQSPTHLIKTRGQQVTLRCSSQSGHNTVSWYQQALGQGPQFIFQYYREEENGRGNFPPRFSGLQFPNYSSELNVNALELDDSALYLCASSFRDRVYQPQHFGDGTRLSIL.

This clonotype has only a few counts. A read error may explain this, as a much larger clone is one base away. The J gene is TRBJ2-5, the V gene TRBV5-1, with 8 bases aligning to TRBD2. The CDR3 is made up of 14 amino acids. Germline lookup yields CDR1 SGHRS and CDR2 YFSETQ. The CDR3 here is CTSSGGLAGETQYF. Here the CDR3 DNA reads TGCACCAGCAGCGGTGGACTAGCTGGAGAGACCCAGTACTTC.

This sequence joins TRBV20-1 and TRBJ2-2; maybe TRBD1 (6 bases). CDR1 is DFQATT, CDR2 SNEGSKA, per germline (reference sequence). This CDR3 has 14 amino acids. V dropped 4 bases and J dropped 6 bases, with 15 bases sitting between them. The CDR3 bases are TGCAGTGCTACGAGGACAGCTGAACCCGGGGAGCTGTTTTTT. The encoded protein is CSATRTAEPGELFF.

This clonotype was observed a handful of times. The rearrangement uses TRBV21-1 and TRBJ2-7; TRBD1 is the table's D call, not checked against the DNA. TRBV21-1 is a documented pseudogene. This CDR3 is built from 14 residues. CDR3 DNA sequence: TGTGCCAGCAGCAGACAGGGGGTACCCTACGAGCAGTACGTC. Translation gives CASSRQGVPYEQYV.

This clonotype was recorded many times. The CDR3 DNA is TGTGCCAGCAGTTACTCGACAGGGGGACATGGGTACGAGCAGTACGTC. Residues: CASSYSTGGHGYEQYV. This chain joins TRBV6-2 or TRBV6-3 and TRBJ2-7; TRBD1 agrees at 9 bases. Looked up from germline, CDR1 is MNHEY and CDR2 is SVGEGT. This CDR3 spans 16 amino acids. Trimming took 0 bases from V and 4 from J; bases not matched to a gene: 7.

There are many counts of this clonotype. J is TRBJ2-7 and V is TRBV9; D not certain. The CDR3 totals 14 residues. V lost 1 base to trimming and J lost 6 bases, with 14 bases between them. CDR1 and CDR2 (germline): SGDLS, YYNGEE. The CDR3 coding sequence is TGTGCCAGCAGCGTACACACCGGATCGGGCGAGCAGTACTTC. This sequence encodes CASSVHTGSGEQYF. The full variable domain, with the rest looked up from reference TRBV9 and TRBJ2-7, is DSGVTQTPKHLITATGQRVTLRCSPRSGDLSVYWYQQSLDQGLQFLIQYYNGEERAKGNILERFSAQQFPDLHSELNLSSLELGDSALYFCASSVHTGSGEQYFGPGTRLTVT.